This TCR beta chain is drawn from a study of blood T cells in healthy people across ages (dated by TCRdb to between 2014 and 2017). Regarding the study in general: In model experiments, template switching captured roughly one uniquely barcoded TCR beta cDNA molecule for every two T cells. The study measured age-related changes in TCR beta repertoire diversity using deep sequencing normalized with unique cDNA molecular identifiers. Four age groups were formed from the donors: young (average approximately 15 years), middle-aged (approximately 42), aged (about 68) and long-lived (around 80). Donors of different ages were randomly distributed across sequencing lanes to avoid experimental bias. The study analyzed two additional independent replicas of 1 million unique cDNA reads from the same blood draw for two donors, one aged 18 to 30 and one aged 80 or older. General conclusions and limits of the study: A strong correlation was found between observed TCR beta diversity and the percentage of naive T cells measured by flow cytometry. Compared with the aged group, the long-lived group had more naive CD4+ T cells, fewer expanded clones and increased TCR diversity, a pattern suggesting age selection. Bulk unsorted PBMC profiling prevented conclusive comparison of naive and antigen-experienced compartments. The CMV infection status of donors was not known, potentially confounding age-related changes in expanded clonotypes. As age increased, observed TCR beta diversity per million T cells dropped in a roughly linear way, and a significant reduction was already evident by age about 36. Estimates of total diversity based on one million sequenced T cells were considered lower bounds and underestimates.

Donors were roughly 40 systemically healthy Caucasian individuals from Russia aged roughly 6 to 95 years. About 10 milliliters of peripheral blood were drawn from each donor into EDTA-treated Vacutainer tubes. PBMCs were isolated by Ficoll-Paque density-gradient centrifugation, with at least 6.5 million obtained per sample. Total RNA, at least 6 micrograms per sample, was extracted from PBMCs with Trizol reagent. The percentages of naive CD45RAhigh/CD27high T cells were determined by flow cytometry on a PBMC aliquot from every donor. Libraries were prepared through 5' RACE. The sequencing machine was an Illumina HiSeq 2500. A second roughly 6 to 12 cycle PCR used a sample-barcoded 5' primer and a J-beta primer mix. Each TCR beta cDNA molecule received a unique molecular identifier from a template-switch 5' adaptor carrying 12 random nucleotides. Each sample yielded at least 3 million CDR3-containing paired-end reads. First-strand cDNA synthesis was performed from all RNA using the Mint cDNA synthesis kit, with priming by a TRBC-specific oligonucleotide. Following uracil-DNA glycosylase treatment, all cDNA underwent a first 18-cycle PCR with the universal primers M1SS and BC2_uni_R. Under the source paper's analysis protocol: Each sample was normalized by randomly selecting 1 million high-quality reads, each carrying a distinct molecular identifier. Reads with shared molecular identifiers were discarded instead of being binned into consensus sequences. CDR3 identification, clonotype clustering and error correction used MiTCR with a Q25 quality threshold and the strictest error-elimination algorithm. A nonparametric unseen species model using Euler transformation provided a lower-bound estimate of total TCR beta diversity. The raw public reads went through TCRdb reprocessing: fastp at Q25, MiXCR clone calling, in-frame beta chains kept. Every entry covers one CDR3 protein and lists the most common genes and DNA from its rows. These V and J calls originate from TCRdb's pipeline instead of the authors' own analysis. This sample is represented by over 1.5 million distinct CDR3 sequences; about 49% of them were singletons. The top ten hold approximately 2.1% of the sample.

Reading the germline V gene (reference sequence) gives CDR1 DFQATT and CDR2 SNEGSKA. The CDR3 starts with the cysteine, ends with the phenylalanine, and has 12 residues. Kept here is only the CDR3 DNA, which spans 36 bases and is read in frame from base 1. V drops 0 bases and J drops 3 bases, leaving 5 bases in between. This clonotype has a handful of counts. Its antigen remains undetermined. No per-base quality is available; no much larger clone lies one base away. The source of this sequence is a woman aged 40 to 50 in good health. The sequencing input was blood. Recombination joined TRBV20-1 with TRBJ2-5; too little of a D gene remains to name it. The CDR3 amino acid sequence is: CSARDQEETQYF. The nucleotide sequence reads TGCAGTGCTAGAGATCAGGAAGAGACCCAGTACTTC.